This T cell receptor beta chain emerged from a study of blood T cell repertoires in COVID-19. Study overall: Samples taken during acute and convalescent COVID-19 were collected in the United States, Italy and Spain. Sample material is recorded as cDNA or gDNA derived from T cells, B-cell-depleted T cells, or PBMCs.

Original processing methods: Reference gene primer amplification gave estimated nucleated cell counts. Clones were read by immunoSEQ multiplex PCR, and TCRdb kept only the in-frame ones, dropping some. That table is the source of V, J and clone size, and D and trimming were worked out from the DNA. The sample holds under 200,000 clones, 86% seen once. The V end lost 3 bases, the J end lost 3 bases, and 11 bases lay between the germline ends. Germline V CDR1 and CDR2: SNHLY, FYNNEI. This CDR3 comprises 14 residues. Material: peripheral blood. The chain employs TRBV2 and TRBJ1-2; TRBD1 is a possible D gene (5 bases). The TCR comes from a woman of 80 years or more in a cohort sampled during active or convalescent COVID-19. CDR3 protein: CASSEARGDYGYTF. In nucleotides, the CDR3 is TGTGCCAGCAGTGAGGCGCGGGGCGACTATGGCTACACCTTC. Using reference TRBV2 and TRBJ1-2 for the parts outside the CDR3, the full variable domain is EPEVTQTPSHQVTQMGQEVILRCVPISNHLYFYWYRQILGQKVEFLVSFYNNEISEKSEIFDDQFSVERPDGSNFTLKIRSTKLEDSAMYFCASSEARGDYGYTFGSGTRLTVV.